These T cell receptor beta chains were read from a single sample in a study of T cell changes during pregnancy in multiple sclerosis. Libraries were prepared by immunoSEQ multiplex PCR; TCRdb keeps only in-frame clonotypes and omits some of them. Among around 69,000 clones listed, 90% were seen once. The specimen comprised peripheral blood, sampled in the second trimester of pregnancy. These receptors all stem from a female donor in good health, enrolled as a control in a pregnancy study. The CDR3 runs from the conserved cysteine through the conserved F or W. A D gene is named only where the DNA matches it firmly. The listing skips clone size in some rows; elsewhere it reads once, few, many or a size class.

clone size | D gene | J gene | V gene | CDR3 protein | CDR3 DNA
once | . | TRBJ1-1 | TRBV7-2 | CASSPYSTEAFF | TGTGCCAGCAGCCCTTACAGCACTGAAGCTTTCTTT
. | . | TRBJ1-1 | TRBV7-8 | CASSLWGQGDTEAFF | TGTGCCAGCAGCTTATGGGGACAAGGGGACACTGAAGCTTTCTTT
once | TRBD1 | TRBJ2-7 | TRBV4-1 | CASSLRDRGPYEQYF | TGCGCCAGCAGCCTACGGGACAGGGGGCCCTACGAGCAGTACTTC
. | TRBD1 | TRBJ1-2 | TRBV10-3 | CAISPTQGAYGYTF | TGTGCCATCAGCCCAACCCAGGGGGCCTATGGCTACACCTTC
once | . | TRBJ1-1 | TRBV28 | CASSLGVDTEAFF | TGTGCCAGCAGTTTGGGCGTAGACACTGAAGCTTTCTTT
. | TRBD2 | TRBJ2-1 | TRBV9 | CASSVAGGPLNEQFF | TGTGCCAGCAGCGTAGCGGGAGGGCCTCTCAATGAGCAGTTCTTC
. | . | TRBJ2-2 | TRBV18 | CASSPLPPLKHNTGELFF | TGTGCCAGCTCACCGCTCCCTCCGCTCAAGCACAACACCGGGGAGCTGTTTTTT
. | TRBD1 | TRBJ1-5 | TRBV6-1 | CASSERTGGQPQHF | TGTGCCAGCAGTGAAAGGACAGGGGGTCAGCCCCAGCATTTT
. | . | TRBJ1-1 | TRBV11-2 | CASSLGGGWINF | TGTGCCAGCAGCTTAGGGGGGGGGTGGATCAACTTT
. | TRBD2 | TRBJ2-1 | TRBV7-9 | CASTGLADYNEQFF | TGTGCCAGCACCGGACTAGCAGATTACAATGAGCAGTTCTTC
many | TRBD1 | TRBJ1-5 | TRBV2 | CASRVQGESGPQHF | TGTGCCAGCAGGGTACAGGGGGAAAGTGGGCCCCAGCATTTT
. | . | TRBJ2-7 | TRBV11-2 | CASSETTAYEQYF | TGTGCCAGCAGTGAGACAACGGCCTACGAGCAGTACTTC
. | . | TRBJ2-5 | TRBV5-1 | CASSSRETQYF | TGCGCCAGCAGCTCCAGAGAGACCCAGTACTTC
. | . | TRBJ2-7 | TRBV4-2 | CASSQDRGYEQYF | TGTGCCAGCAGCCAAGATCGGGGGTACGAGCAGTACTTC
. | . | TRBJ1-2 | TRBV20-1 | CSDRGYTF | TGCAGCGATCGGGGCTACACCTTC
. | . | TRBJ1-2 | TRBV11-2 | CASSLRSSSNYGYTF | TGTGCCAGCAGCTTACGTAGCTCCTCTAACTATGGCTACACCTTC
once | TRBD2 | TRBJ2-1 | TRBV10-3 | CAISEGGRSIDEQFF | TGTGCCATCAGTGAAGGCGGGAGATCAATCGATGAGCAGTTCTTC
. | . | TRBJ2-3 | TRBV7-8 | CASSLSADTQYF | TGTGCCAGCAGCTTATCGGCAGATACGCAGTATTTT
. | TRBD2 | TRBJ2-5 | TRBV13 | CASSQTSEQETQYF | TGTGCCAGCAGCCAGACTAGCGAGCAAGAGACCCAGTACTTC
. | TRBD1 | TRBJ1-3 | TRBV5-1 | CASSPGSTGTGNTIYF | TGCGCCAGCAGCCCCGGATCGACAGGGACTGGAAACACCATATATTTT